This entry features one T cell receptor beta chain sequence. Its antigen remains unknown. V lost 7 bases to trimming and J lost 0 bases; unmatched junction nucleotides: 9. The germline gives CDR1 ENHRY, CDR2 SYGVKD. CDR3 length: 15 residues. PCR employed 60 Vbeta and 13 Jbeta primers. Method: immunoSEQ multiplex PCR; TCRdb's copy keeps in-frame clones and lacks some. The table shows about 70,000 clones, with 62% occurring only once. This specimen comes from a study of cytomegalovirus exposure and HLA in healthy donors. Study observations and caveats: Earlier findings revealed that most TCR beta V segments proved productive either about 90% or about 30% of the time. In a later analysis, a missense DCLRE1C variant was linked to TCR beta V- and J-gene trimming.

V gene TRBV10-3 combines with J gene TRBJ2-7; 7 positions match TRBD2. The sample was PBMCs. The origin of this receptor is a young man in good health and CMV-seronegative. The CDR3 nucleotides are TGTGCCATCAACGGGGCTAGCGGAAGCTCCTACGAGCAGTACTTC. It codes for CAINGASGSSYEQYF.